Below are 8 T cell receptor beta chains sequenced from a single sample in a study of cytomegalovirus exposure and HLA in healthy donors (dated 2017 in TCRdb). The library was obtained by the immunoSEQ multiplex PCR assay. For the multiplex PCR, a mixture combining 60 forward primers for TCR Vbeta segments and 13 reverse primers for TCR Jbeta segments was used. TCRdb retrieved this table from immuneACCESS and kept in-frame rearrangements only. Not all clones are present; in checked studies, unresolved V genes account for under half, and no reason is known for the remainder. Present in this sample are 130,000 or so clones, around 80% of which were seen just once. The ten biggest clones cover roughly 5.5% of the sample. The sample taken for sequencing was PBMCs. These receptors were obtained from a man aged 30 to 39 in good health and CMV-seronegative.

The DNA of the CDR3 is TGTGCCAGCAGGGGAGGACAGGGGCGCACAGATACGCAGTATTTT. Amino acids: CASRGGQGRTDTQYF. The rearrangement uses TRBV25-1 and TRBJ2-3, with 9 bases that match TRBD1. The germline CDR1 and CDR2 sequences are MGHDK and SYGVNS. V trimming: 6 bases; J trimming: 1 base; junction bases outside the gene matches: 5. The CDR3 runs 15 residues.

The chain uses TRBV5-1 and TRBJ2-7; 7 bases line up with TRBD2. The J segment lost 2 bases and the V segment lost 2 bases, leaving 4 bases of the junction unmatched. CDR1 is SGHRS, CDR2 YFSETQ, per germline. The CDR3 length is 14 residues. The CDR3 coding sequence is TGCGCCAGCAGCTTCCGCGGGGGACCCTACGAGCAGTACTTC. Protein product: CASSFRGGPYEQYF.

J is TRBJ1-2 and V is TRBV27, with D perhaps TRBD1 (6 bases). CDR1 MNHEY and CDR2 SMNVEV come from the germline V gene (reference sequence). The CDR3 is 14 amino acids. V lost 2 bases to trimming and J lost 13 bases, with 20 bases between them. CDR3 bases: TGTGCCAGCAGTTTACTGTGGGACACGAAACCTCTCACCTTC. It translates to CASSLLWDTKPLTF.

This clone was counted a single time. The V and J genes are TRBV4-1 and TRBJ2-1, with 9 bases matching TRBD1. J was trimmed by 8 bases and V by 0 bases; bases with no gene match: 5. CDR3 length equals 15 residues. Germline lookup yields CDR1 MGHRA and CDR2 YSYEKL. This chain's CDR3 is CASSQDRDRGYEQFF. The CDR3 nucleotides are TGCGCCAGCAGCCAAGACCGAGACAGGGGGTATGAGCAGTTCTTC.

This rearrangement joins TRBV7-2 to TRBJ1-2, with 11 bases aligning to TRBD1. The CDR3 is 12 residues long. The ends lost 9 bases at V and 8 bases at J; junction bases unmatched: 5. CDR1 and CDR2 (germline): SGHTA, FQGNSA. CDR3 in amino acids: CARWDRGEGYTF. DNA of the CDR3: TGTGCCAGATGGGACAGGGGGGAAGGCTACACCTTC.

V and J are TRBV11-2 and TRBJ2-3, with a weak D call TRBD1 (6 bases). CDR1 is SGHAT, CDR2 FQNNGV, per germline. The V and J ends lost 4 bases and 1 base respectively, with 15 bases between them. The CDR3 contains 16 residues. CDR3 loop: CASSSPTGYGTDTQYF. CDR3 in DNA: TGTGCCAGCAGCTCACCGACAGGCTATGGCACAGATACGCAGTATTTT.

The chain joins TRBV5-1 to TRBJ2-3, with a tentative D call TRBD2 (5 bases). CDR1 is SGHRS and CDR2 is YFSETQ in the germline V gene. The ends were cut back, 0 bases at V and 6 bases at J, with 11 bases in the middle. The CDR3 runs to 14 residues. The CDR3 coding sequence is TGCGCCAGCAGCTTGGCATTCCGAGGGGATACGCAGTATTTT. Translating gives CASSLAFRGDTQYF.

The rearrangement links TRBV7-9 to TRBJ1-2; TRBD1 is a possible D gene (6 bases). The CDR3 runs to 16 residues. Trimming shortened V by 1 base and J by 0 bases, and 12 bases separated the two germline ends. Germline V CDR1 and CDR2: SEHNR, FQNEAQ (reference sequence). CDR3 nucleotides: TGTGCCAGCAGCTTAGTTACAGGGCTTCCTAACTATGGCTACACCTTC. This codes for CASSLVTGLPNYGYTF.